Shown below are 7 T cell receptor beta chains from a single sample sequenced in a study of early T cells in non-severe SARS-CoV-2 infection. TCRdb passed the 5' RACE reads through MiXCR, listing each CDR3 protein once. The data show about 57,000 distinct CDR3 sequences, more than 8.5% seen once. What was sequenced was whole blood. These receptors were taken from an adult who was a healthcare worker with PCR-confirmed SARS-CoV-2 infection or an uninfected control (not recorded which).

This clonotype has more than one count but fewer than ten. The chain combines TRBV15 with TRBJ1-2; D not certain. The CDR3 runs 15 residues. In germline, CDR1 is LNHNV, CDR2 YYDKDF (reference sequence). The V and J ends lost 1 base and 3 bases respectively, with 12 bases between them. This CDR3 is CATSRVGDLDYGYTF. For the CDR3, the DNA is TGTGCCACCAGCAGAGTCGGGGATTTGGACTATGGCTACACCTTC.

This clonotype was counted at least ten times. This chain links TRBV7-2 with TRBJ2-7, with D perhaps being TRBD1 or TRBD2 (6 bases each). There are 16 residues in the CDR3. Germline CDR1 and CDR2: SGHTA and FQGNSA. The V gene lost 1 base and the J gene lost 2 bases, with 15 bases spanning the gap. The CDR3 DNA reads as TGTGCCAGCAGCTTAGGGGGGGCAGGGGTCCCCTACGAGCAGTACTTC. Its protein is CASSLGGAGVPYEQYF.

Ten or more counts support this clonotype. DNA for the CDR3: TGTGCCAGCAGCGTAGGTCAGGGCGCGGAAGGCTACACCTTC. This codes for CASSVGQGAEGYTF. The chain is built from TRBV9 and TRBJ1-2; a weak D match, TRBD1 (5 bases). This CDR3 has 14 amino acids. V dropped 0 bases and J dropped 8 bases, with 14 bases sitting between them. Germline V gene lookup returns CDR1 SGDLS and CDR2 YYNGEE.

V gene TRBV5-1 combines with J gene TRBJ1-4, with D maybe TRBD1 (5 bases). Germline V gives CDR1 SGHRS, CDR2 YFSETQ. The CDR3 consists of 15 residues. V shed 1 base and J shed 0 bases, with 7 bases lying between them. This chain's CDR3 is CASSLLGATNEKLFF. DNA for the CDR3: TGCGCCAGCAGCTTGCTGGGGGCAACTAATGAAAAACTGTTTTTT. Looking up the rest from reference TRBV5-1 and TRBJ1-4 gives the full variable domain: KAGVTQTPRYLIKTRGQQVTLSCSPISGHRSVSWYQQTPGQGLQFLFEYFSETQRNKGNFPGRFSGRQFSNSRSEMNVSTLELGDSALYLCASSLLGATNEKLFFGSGTQLSVL.

This clonotype was detected ten times or more. The V call is TRBV11-2, the J call TRBJ2-3; no clear D. Trimming removed 3 bases at V and 2 bases at J, with 9 bases between. Per the germline V gene, CDR1 is SGHAT and CDR2 is FQNNGV. This CDR3 spans 14 amino acids. The CDR3 sequence is CASSFSTFTDTQYF. DNA of the CDR3: TGTGCCAGCAGCTTCAGCACTTTCACAGATACGCAGTATTTT.

This clonotype was detected many times. J is TRBJ2-1 and V is TRBV11-3; no clear D. The V and J ends lost 1 base and 9 bases respectively, with 7 bases between them. This CDR3 has 12 residues. Germline assignment: CDR1 SGHNT and CDR2 YENEEA. CDR3: CASSLGLGEQFF. The CDR3 nucleotides are TGTGCCAGCAGCTTAGGGCTGGGTGAGCAGTTCTTC.

This clonotype was recorded many times. V and J are TRBV9 and TRBJ2-7; D might be TRBD1 or TRBD2, each matching 5 bases. Germline assignment: CDR1 SGDLS and CDR2 YYNGEE. The CDR3 spans 15 residues. With 0 bases removed from V and 5 bases from J, the gap between germline ends came to 15 bases. The CDR3 is CASSVAGDPFHEQYF. The DNA for the CDR3 is TGTGCCAGCAGCGTAGCTGGGGACCCCTTCCACGAGCAGTACTTC.